This is a list of T cell receptor beta chains from one sample in a study of control samples from healthy donors and cancer patients. Sequencing was performed with immunoSEQ multiplex PCR; in TCRdb, only in-frame clones are kept and a portion is missing. This table has about 59,000 clones, roughly 90% appearing once. Sequences were obtained from PBMCs. These receptor sequences come from a man aged 35 to 55 with colorectal cancer. Both conserved end residues are part of each CDR3. Clone size is given for some rows only: seen once, a few or many times, or a class if the clone is expanded.

V gene: TRBV11-2; clone size: -; J gene: TRBJ2-2; CDR3 protein: CASSKLAGGATGELFF
V gene: TRBV7-2; clone size: -; J gene: TRBJ1-6; CDR3 protein: CASSPGQGNSPLHF
V gene: TRBV21-1; clone size: -; J gene: TRBJ2-1; CDR3 protein: CASSFRSGGNNEQFF
V gene: TRBV7-3; clone size: -; J gene: TRBJ1-2; CDR3 protein: CASSLTGAYGYTF
V gene: TRBV9; clone size: -; J gene: TRBJ1-5; CDR3 protein: CASGQANQPQHF
V gene: TRBV6-2/TRBV6-3; clone size: -; J gene: TRBJ2-5; CDR3 protein: CASSYSYNREETQYF
V gene: TRBV9; clone size: -; J gene: TRBJ2-2; CDR3 protein: CASSFTQGAGGELFF
V gene: TRBV11-1; clone size: -; J gene: TRBJ2-5; CDR3 protein: CASSSGSYQYF
V gene: TRBV19; clone size: -; J gene: TRBJ1-2; CDR3 protein: CASSWTGGDYGYTF
V gene: TRBV11-3; clone size: -; J gene: TRBJ2-5; CDR3 protein: CASSSRTDVQETQYF
V gene: TRBV7-3; clone size: -; J gene: TRBJ1-1; CDR3 protein: CASSHPGQGDTEAFF
V gene: TRBV5-1; clone size: -; J gene: TRBJ2-5; CDR3 protein: CASSLTPQGGGETQYF
V gene: TRBV7-8; clone size: -; J gene: TRBJ1-6; CDR3 protein: CASSLAMSSSYNSPLHF
V gene: TRBV29-1; clone size: -; J gene: TRBJ2-5; CDR3 protein: CSVTRSETQYF
V gene: TRBV5-1; clone size: -; J gene: TRBJ1-2; CDR3 protein: CASTRDREDYTF
V gene: TRBV5-5; clone size: -; J gene: TRBJ2-1; CDR3 protein: CASSPRGTSTYNEQFF
V gene: TRBV29-1; clone size: once; J gene: TRBJ2-1; CDR3 protein: CSVRTGFNEQFF
V gene: TRBV6-6; clone size: -; J gene: TRBJ1-5; CDR3 protein: CASSYVQGDQPQHF
V gene: TRBV11-2; clone size: -; J gene: TRBJ2-7; CDR3 protein: CASSLDRAYEQYF
V gene: TRBV7-3; clone size: -; J gene: TRBJ2-1; CDR3 protein: CASSFGTSGELEQFF
V gene: TRBV6-5; clone size: -; J gene: TRBJ2-7; CDR3 protein: CASSLSGGLYYEQYF
V gene: TRBV6-5; clone size: -; J gene: TRBJ1-4; CDR3 protein: CASSPRTATNEKLFF
V gene: TRBV27; clone size: -; J gene: TRBJ1-1; CDR3 protein: CASSLGTGVNTEAFF
V gene: TRBV5-6; clone size: -; J gene: TRBJ2-2; CDR3 protein: CASSPAGLGTGELFF
V gene: TRBV29-1; clone size: -; J gene: TRBJ1-1; CDR3 protein: CSGGPGGNTEAFF